The present T cell receptor (beta chain) was sequenced within a study of blood T cell repertoires in COVID-19. Study context: T cells, B-cell-depleted T cells, or PBMCs provided the cDNA or gDNA that served as material.

J gave up 1 base and V 3 bases, and 7 bases lay outside the gene matches. This CDR3 region has 19 residues. Germline V lookup: CDR1 LNHDA, CDR2 SQIVND (reference sequence). The method was immunoSEQ multiplex PCR; TCRdb's version includes in-frame clones alone and lacks a portion of them. Of about 98,000 clones listed, around 90% are singletons. Sequences were obtained from peripheral blood. The chain carries TRBV19 and TRBJ2-1; TRBD2 matches at 15 bases. The source of this sequence is a woman in her fifties or sixties with COVID-19, enrolled during active disease. This chain's CDR3 is CASSISGLAGGLSYNEQFF. The CDR3 DNA reads as TGTGCCAGTAGTATTTCAGGACTAGCGGGGGGGCTGTCCTACAATGAGCAGTTCTTC.